The clone carrying this T cell receptor beta chain showed up just a few times. This sample is part of a study of blood T cell repertoires in COVID-19. Study summary: The United States, Italy and Spain supplied acute and convalescent COVID-19 samples. PBMCs, B-cell-depleted T cells, or T cells were the source of the cDNA or gDNA that made up the material.

Looked up from germline, CDR1 is MGHRA and CDR2 is YSYEKL. Trimming pared 0 bases from V and 3 bases from J, leaving 14 bases between. This CDR3 spans 16 amino acids. As processed by the authors: Estimation of nucleated cell counts relied on the amplification of reference gene primers. Only in-frame clones appear in the TCRdb table, and some are missing; sequencing was by immunoSEQ multiplex PCR. From that table come the V and J calls and clone size; the DNA was used to work out D and trimming. Here the sample spans about 440,000 clones, approximately 90% being singletons. Enrolment of Seattle patients took place during active infection, and they were followed longitudinally.

This chain links TRBV4-1 with TRBJ1-2; no clear D. Sequencing was carried out using peripheral blood. This clonotype originated in a woman in her fifties or sixties with COVID-19, enrolled during active disease. The CDR3 loop is CASSQDLGDLYYGYTF. CDR3 nucleotides: TGCGCCAGCAGCCAAGATCTTGGAGATTTGTACTATGGCTACACCTTC.